There are a few counts of the clone carrying this T cell receptor beta chain. Its antigen is unknown. Preparing the TCRbeta library involved the use of unique molecular identifiers. TCRdb processed the PCR reads anew with MiXCR; each CDR3 protein has one entry. This sample has 700,000 to 950,000 distinct CDR3 sequences, with under 20% found just once. These data are taken from a study of T-cell reconstitution after alpha-beta-depleted transplantation in children. Findings and limits, study-wide: One year post-transplant, T-cell counts and diversity were largely derived from T cells produced anew. Surviving thymic progenitors and recipient T cells were the source of high TCRbeta diversity at day 60 in some patients. Reports say that about two months after transplant, the alpha-beta T cells came out of several hundred graft clones that had expanded.

The CDR3 is 13 residues long. Germline V gives CDR1 LNHNV, CDR2 YYDKDF (reference sequence). The V end lost 3 bases, the J end lost 6 bases, and 8 bases lay between the germline ends. This rearrangement joins TRBV15 to TRBJ2-2; no firm D call. This specimen consisted of PBMCs, mostly from graft donor cells, obtained 360 days after TCRalphabeta/CD19-depleted stem cell transplant. The clonotype was recovered from a male patient under 18 who had a stem cell transplant for acute lymphoblastic leukemia, so the T cells may come from the graft donor. CDR3 in DNA: TGTGCCACCAGCAGCCGACATTCCGGGGAGCTGTTTTTT. Residues: CATSSRHSGELFF.